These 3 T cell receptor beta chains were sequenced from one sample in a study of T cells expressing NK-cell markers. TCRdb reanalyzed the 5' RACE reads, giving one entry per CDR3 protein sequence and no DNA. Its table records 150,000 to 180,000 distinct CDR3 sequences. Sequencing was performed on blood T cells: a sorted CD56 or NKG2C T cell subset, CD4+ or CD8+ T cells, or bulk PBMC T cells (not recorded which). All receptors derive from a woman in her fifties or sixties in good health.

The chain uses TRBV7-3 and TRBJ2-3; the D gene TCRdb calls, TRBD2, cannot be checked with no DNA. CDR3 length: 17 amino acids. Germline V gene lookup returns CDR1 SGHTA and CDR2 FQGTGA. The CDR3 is CASSSRLARTSGDTQYF.

This CDR3 reads CASSLEVRNEQFF. The chain employs TRBV11-2 and TRBJ2-1. The germline V gene has CDR1 SGHAT and CDR2 FQNNGV. This CDR3 region has 13 residues.

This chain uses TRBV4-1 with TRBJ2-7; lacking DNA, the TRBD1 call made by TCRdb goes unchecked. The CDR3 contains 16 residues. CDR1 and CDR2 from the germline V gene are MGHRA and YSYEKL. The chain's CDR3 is CASSQDLGQGPFEQYF.